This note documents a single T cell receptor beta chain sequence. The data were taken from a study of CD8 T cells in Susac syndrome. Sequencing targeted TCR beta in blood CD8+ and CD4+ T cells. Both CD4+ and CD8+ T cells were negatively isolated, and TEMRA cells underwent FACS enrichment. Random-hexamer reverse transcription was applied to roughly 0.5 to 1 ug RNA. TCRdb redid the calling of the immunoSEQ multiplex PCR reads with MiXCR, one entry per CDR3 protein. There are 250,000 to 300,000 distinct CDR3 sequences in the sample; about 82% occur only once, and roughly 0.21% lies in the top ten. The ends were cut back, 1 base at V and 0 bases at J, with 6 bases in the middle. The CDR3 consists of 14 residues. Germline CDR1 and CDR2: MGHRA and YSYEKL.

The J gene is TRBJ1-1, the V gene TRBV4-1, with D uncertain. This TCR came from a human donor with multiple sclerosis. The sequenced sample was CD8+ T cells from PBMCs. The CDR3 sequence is CASSQVPMNTEAFF. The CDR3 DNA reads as TGCGCCAGCAGCCAAGTGCCCATGAACACTGAAGCTTTCTTT.